The 24 T cell receptor beta chains reported below all come from one sample, sequenced in a study of vaccination effects on CD4 cells after COVID-19. TCRdb keeps only in-frame clones here, not all; method: immunoSEQ multiplex PCR. Here the sample spans around 69,000 clones, 70% to 85% being singletons. After roughly ten days in culture, the CD4+ T cells were isolated. Vaccine administered to participants consisted of two doses of either BNT162b2 or mRNA-1273. For these TCRs, the target antigens are not known. Specimen: CD4+ T cells from PBMCs cultured without peptide, collected after COVID-19 vaccination. The receptors come from a human donor who received a COVID-19 vaccine.

The chain couples TRBV7-9 to TRBJ2-5; D possibly uses TRBD1 or TRBD2 (5 bases each). Germline loops: CDR1 SEHNR, CDR2 FQNEAQ (reference sequence). This CDR3 region has 18 residues. The V end lost 1 base, the J end lost 3 bases, and 21 bases lay between the germline ends. The DNA for the CDR3 is TGTGCCAGCAGCTTAGGGGACGAGGGGAGAGGGCCAAAAGAGACCCAGTACTTC. The encoded protein is CASSLGDEGRGPKETQYF.

The chain recombines TRBV4-2 with TRBJ1-1; tentative D call: TRBD1 (5 bases). V lost 4 bases and J 1 base, leaving 19 bases between the germline ends. The CDR3 sequence is 17 residues long. Germline assignment: CDR1 LGHNA and CDR2 YNFKEQ. The CDR3 is CASSPGATVGRNTEAFF. In nucleotides, the CDR3 is TGTGCCAGCAGCCCGGGAGCCACAGTGGGGCGGAACACTGAAGCTTTCTTT.

V and J are TRBV7-3 and TRBJ2-2; TRBD2 matches 8 bases. Trimming at V came to 5 bases and at J to 2 bases, leaving 7 bases not matched to a gene. Germline CDR1 reads SGHTA; CDR2 reads FQGTGA. The CDR3 contains 16 residues. CDR3 sequence: CASSPHGGANTGELFF. The DNA of the CDR3 is TGTGCCAGCAGCCCCCACGGGGGGGCTAACACCGGGGAGCTGTTTTTT.

This clone was seen a handful of times. The J gene is TRBJ1-1, the V gene TRBV6-4; D ambiguous. From germline, CDR1 is MRHNA and CDR2 SNTAGT. The CDR3 contains 13 residues. Trimming took 3 bases from V and 1 from J, leaving 6 bases between them. CDR3 nucleotide sequence: TGTGCCAGCAGTGATCGGGAGAACACTGAAGCTTTCTTT. It encodes CASSDRENTEAFF.

The V call is TRBV24-1, the J call TRBJ1-4, with 7 bases fitting TRBD1. The CDR3 consists of 14 residues. J was trimmed by 8 bases and V by 3 bases; bases with no gene match: 5. The germline V gene encodes CDR1 KGHDR and CDR2 SFDVKD. CDR3 coding DNA: TGTGCCACCAGTGATCGCAGGGGGACGGAAAAACTGTTTTTT. It yields the protein CATSDRRGTEKLFF.

The rearrangement links TRBV20-1 to TRBJ1-5; D unclear. Looked up from germline, CDR1 is DFQATT and CDR2 is SNEGSKA (reference sequence). CDR3 length: 11 amino acids. V was clipped by 6 bases and J by 4 bases, with 7 bases between them. CDR3 sequence reads: CSAAGNQPQHF. The CDR3 nucleotides are TGCAGTGCCGCGGGTAATCAGCCCCAGCATTTT.

V and J are TRBV5-5 and TRBJ2-3; 13 bases agree with TRBD2. This CDR3 contains 16 residues. Germline CDR1 and CDR2: SGHKS and YYEKEE (reference sequence). Trimming removed 0 bases from V and 6 bases from J; junction bases left unmatched: 4. CDR3 nucleotides: TGTGCCAGCAGCTTGGGGACTAGCGGGGGTATGGATACGCAGTATTTT. It is translated as CASSLGTSGGMDTQYF.

The rearrangement joins TRBV7-8 to TRBJ1-1; perhaps TRBD1 as D (5 bases). Germline lookup yields CDR1 SGHVS and CDR2 FQNEAQ. Trimming took 8 bases from V and 1 from J, leaving 14 bases between them. This CDR3 contains 14 residues. This CDR3 is CASGSGLRNTEAFF. The DNA of the CDR3 is TGTGCCAGCGGATCGGGACTGCGGAACACTGAAGCTTTCTTT.

V gene TRBV5-5 combines with J gene TRBJ1-5; D unresolved. The CDR3 contains 14 residues. Trimming pared 0 bases from V and 5 bases from J, leaving 9 bases between. The V gene's germline CDR1 is SGHKS and CDR2 YYEKEE (reference sequence). The CDR3 loop is CASSLAVGDQPQHF. As DNA, the CDR3 is TGTGCCAGCAGCTTGGCGGTCGGGGATCAGCCCCAGCATTTT.

The V and J genes are TRBV2 and TRBJ1-4; 7 bases are a match to TRBD1. This CDR3 contains 14 residues. The junction had 9 bases not matched to a gene; V was cut back by 7 bases and J by 7 bases. The germline gives CDR1 SNHLY, CDR2 FYNNEI. CDR3 DNA: TGTGCCAGCAACAACAGGGGAACGGGTGAAAAACTGTTTTTT. This gives the protein CASNNRGTGEKLFF.

The rearrangement uses TRBV4-3 and TRBJ1-2, with D hard to call. Germline CDR1 LGHNA, CDR2 YSLEER. Between the trimmed V and J ends, which lost 3 bases and 6 bases, there was a span of 17 bases. The CDR3 is 15 residues long. The CDR3 DNA reads as TGCGCCAGCAGCCAGATTCAACTTGCGAGTGATGGCTACACCTTC. It codes for CASSQIQLASDGYTF.

This clone appeared a single time. The V and J genes are TRBV19 and TRBJ1-1; 7 positions match TRBD1. CDR1 LNHDA and CDR2 SQIVND come from the germline V gene (reference sequence). V lost 3 bases and J lost 4; bases outside the gene matches: 8. The length of the CDR3 is 15 residues. The CDR3, as DNA: TGTGCCAGTAGTATGTTCGGTGCAGGGGGCACTGAAGCTTTCTTT. It codes for CASSMFGAGGTEAFF.

This clone has more than one count but fewer than ten. The chain joins TRBV5-1 to TRBJ1-2; D is uncertain. The length of the CDR3 is 13 residues. CDR1 is SGHRS and CDR2 is YFSETQ in the germline V gene. Between the trimmed V and J ends, which lost 4 bases and 8 bases, there was a span of 15 bases. The CDR3 loop is CASSKRAPEGYTF. The CDR3 DNA is TGCGCCAGCAGCAAGCGGGCCCCCGAGGGCTACACCTTC.

This clone was counted only a few times. The chain uses TRBV19 and TRBJ1-1; D perhaps matches TRBD1 (5 bases). The length of the CDR3 is 16 residues. CDR1 and CDR2 (germline): LNHDA, SQIVND (reference sequence). With 7 bases removed from V and 5 bases from J, the gap between germline ends came to 23 bases. CDR3 bases: TGTGCCAGTATCCCTACCCGACAGAGGCTCCAAACTGAAGCTTTCTTT. Its protein product is CASIPTRQRLQTEAFF.

Written as DNA, the CDR3 is TGCGCCAGCAGCTCCCCTCGCGCAGGGGGCAACGGGGCCAACGTCCTGACTTTC. Encoded protein: CASSSPRAGGNGANVLTF. The chain is built from TRBV5-1 and TRBJ2-6, with 8 bases lining up with TRBD1. The ends lost 3 bases at V and 4 bases at J; junction bases unmatched: 12. CDR3 length equals 18 residues. Germline-derived CDR1 and CDR2 are SGHRS and YFSETQ. The whole variable domain, filled in from reference TRBV5-1 and TRBJ2-6, reads KAGVTQTPRYLIKTRGQQVTLSCSPISGHRSVSWYQQTPGQGLQFLFEYFSETQRNKGNFPGRFSGRQFSNSRSEMNVSTLELGDSALYLCASSSPRAGGNGANVLTFGAGSRLTVL.

The chain links TRBV5-1 to TRBJ2-2; D may match TRBD1 or TRBD2 (5 bases each). The length of the CDR3 is 15 residues. The V gene lost 4 bases and the J gene lost 1 base, with 11 bases spanning the gap. Germline lookup yields CDR1 SGHRS and CDR2 YFSETQ. The CDR3 nucleotides read TGCGCCAGCAGCACGGGACCGATGAACACCGGGGAGCTGTTTTTT. Translating gives CASSTGPMNTGELFF.

The table lists this clone with a few counts. V is TRBV5-1 and J is TRBJ1-3; no definite D call. The ends were cut back, 6 bases at V and 0 bases at J, with 7 bases in the middle. Germline CDR1 reads SGHRS; CDR2 reads YFSETQ. The length of the CDR3 is 13 residues. The CDR3 loop is CASKEASGNTIYF. Here the CDR3 DNA reads TGCGCCAGCAAAGAGGCCTCTGGAAACACCATATATTTT.

A few counts support this clone. The chain links TRBV11-3 to TRBJ2-1; D is uncertain. Per germline, CDR1 SGHNT and CDR2 YENEEA. CDR3 size: 15 residues. V lost 5 bases to trimming and J lost 7 bases, with 18 bases between them. DNA for the CDR3: TGTGCCAGCAGCATCGGCCCACCCATCAGTAATGAGCAGTTCTTC. It encodes CASSIGPPISNEQFF.

The gene calls are TRBV18 and TRBJ1-3; the D is unclear. The CDR3 length is 16 residues. Deletions cut 2 bases from V and 2 bases from J, with 13 bases between. Germline CDR1 is KGHSH and CDR2 is LQKENI. The CDR3 spells CASSPMPTATGNTIYF. In DNA, the CDR3 is TGTGCCAGCTCACCAATGCCCACGGCAACTGGAAACACCATATATTTT.

This chain links TRBV6-2 or TRBV6-3 with TRBJ2-6; D is perhaps TRBD1 (6 bases). The germline V gene has CDR1 MNHEY and CDR2 SVGEGT. This CDR3 spans 16 amino acids. Trimming left V 4 bases short and J 1 base short, with 11 bases between. The CDR3 loop reads CASSSNRVSGANVLTF. As DNA, the CDR3 is TGTGCCAGCAGTTCAAACAGGGTTTCTGGGGCCAACGTCCTGACTTTC.

There are a few counts of this clone. At one boundary the junction diverges from the germline segment, which might be a read error. The chain combines TRBV20-1 with TRBJ1-2; no clear D gene. The CDR3 is made up of 10 amino acids. The germline V gene encodes CDR1 DFQATT and CDR2 SNEGSKA (reference sequence). The CDR3 protein is CSGVNDGYTF. CDR3 DNA: TGCAGCGGGGTTAACGATGGCTACACCTTC.

In this sample, this clone turned up a few times. V gene TRBV6-5 combines with J gene TRBJ2-1, with D perhaps matching TRBD1 (5 bases). CDR1 is MNHEY and CDR2 is SVGAGI in the germline V gene. The CDR3 runs to 14 residues. The germline V and J ends were trimmed by 6 bases and 3 bases, with 12 bases remaining between them. This CDR3 is CASSRQPDYNEQFF. The CDR3 coding sequence is TGTGCCAGCAGCAGACAGCCTGACTACAATGAGCAGTTCTTC.

This clone has more than one count but fewer than ten. The chain uses TRBV7-2 and TRBJ1-5; D unclear. The germline V and J ends were trimmed by 3 bases and 5 bases, with 5 bases remaining between them. The CDR3 sequence is 12 residues long. Looked up from germline, CDR1 is SGHTA and CDR2 is FQGNSA. The CDR3 sequence is CASSFGDQPQHF. CDR3 coding DNA: TGTGCCAGCAGCTTTGGGGATCAGCCCCAGCATTTT.

This clone appeared a few times. This chain joins TRBV5-1 and TRBJ2-2; no firm D call. V shed 0 bases and J shed 5 bases, with 11 bases lying between them. The CDR3 is 15 amino acids. Germline lookup yields CDR1 SGHRS and CDR2 YFSETQ. Here the CDR3 DNA reads TGCGCCAGCAGCTTGGGCACGGTCGGAACCGGGGAGCTGTTTTTT. Translated, it gives CASSLGTVGTGELFF.